These T cell receptor beta chains were read from a single sample in a study of blood T cell repertoires in COVID-19. The table came from immunoSEQ multiplex PCR; TCRdb's copy has only in-frame clones and leaves some out. The sample records roughly 430,000 clones, around 90% being singletons. The sequenced sample consisted of PBMCs or T cells enriched from blood (not recorded which). Receptors originate from a middle-aged woman with acute COVID-19. Both conserved end residues are part of each CDR3. Each record gives: J gene, D gene, V gene, clone size, CDR3 protein, CDR3 DNA. The D gene is left open where the match is weak. Clone size appears in some rows only: once, few, many, or a class for an expanded clone.

J gene: TRBJ2-1; D gene: TRBD1; V gene: TRBV15; clone size: .; CDR3 protein: CATSSRDRGYNEQFF; CDR3 DNA: TGTGCCACCAGCAGCCGGGACAGGGGCTACAATGAGCAGTTCTTC
J gene: TRBJ2-7; D gene: .; V gene: TRBV7-2; clone size: once; CDR3 protein: CASSLVAGKSDEQYF; CDR3 DNA: TGTGCCAGCAGCTTAGTAGCCGGGAAGAGCGACGAGCAGTACTTC
J gene: TRBJ2-7; D gene: TRBD2; V gene: TRBV5-6; clone size: .; CDR3 protein: CASSTGLVPNEQYF; CDR3 DNA: TGTGCCAGCAGCACAGGACTAGTCCCCAACGAGCAGTACTTC
J gene: TRBJ2-3; D gene: TRBD2; V gene: TRBV27; clone size: .; CDR3 protein: CASSTQVGGGGTDTQYF; CDR3 DNA: TGTGCCAGCAGTACACAAGTCGGCGGGGGGGGTACAGATACGCAGTATTTT
J gene: TRBJ1-1; D gene: TRBD1; V gene: TRBV5-1; clone size: .; CDR3 protein: CASSSTSGGMNTEAFF; CDR3 DNA: TGCGCCAGCAGCTCAACCTCAGGGGGGATGAACACTGAAGCTTTCTTT
J gene: TRBJ1-5; D gene: TRBD1; V gene: TRBV19; clone size: .; CDR3 protein: CASSIYRDRNQPQHF; CDR3 DNA: TGTGCCAGTAGTATTTACCGGGACAGGAATCAGCCCCAGCATTTT
J gene: TRBJ1-1; D gene: TRBD1; V gene: TRBV11-2; clone size: .; CDR3 protein: CASSDRGGGVNTEAFF; CDR3 DNA: TGTGCCAGCAGCGACAGAGGAGGGGGCGTGAACACTGAAGCTTTCTTT
J gene: TRBJ1-4; D gene: TRBD1; V gene: TRBV5-4; clone size: .; CDR3 protein: CASSRDRATNEKLFF; CDR3 DNA: TGTGCCAGCAGTCGAGACAGGGCAACTAATGAAAAACTGTTTTTT
J gene: TRBJ1-4; D gene: TRBD1; V gene: TRBV4-2; clone size: .; CDR3 protein: CASSQVDRGSDEKLFF; CDR3 DNA: TGTGCCAGCAGCCAGGTCGACAGGGGTTCGGATGAAAAACTGTTTTTT
J gene: TRBJ2-7; D gene: .; V gene: TRBV6-5; clone size: .; CDR3 protein: CASSYAFRGKGYEQYF; CDR3 DNA: TGTGCCAGCAGTTACGCGTTCAGGGGTAAGGGTTACGAGCAGTACTTC
J gene: TRBJ2-1; D gene: .; V gene: TRBV3-1/TRBV3-2; clone size: .; CDR3 protein: CASSHRTPIVQFF; CDR3 DNA: TGTGCCAGCAGCCATAGGACTCCAATTGTGCAGTTCTTC
J gene: TRBJ2-6; D gene: TRBD1; V gene: TRBV2; clone size: .; CDR3 protein: CASSAQGVTGANVLTF; CDR3 DNA: TGTGCCAGCAGCGCCCAGGGGGTGACTGGGGCCAACGTCCTGACTTTC
J gene: TRBJ1-1; D gene: .; V gene: TRBV19; clone size: .; CDR3 protein: CASSISLTGHTEAFF; CDR3 DNA: TGTGCCAGTAGTATTTCGCTAACAGGTCACACTGAAGCTTTCTTT
J gene: TRBJ2-1; D gene: TRBD1; V gene: TRBV5-1; clone size: .; CDR3 protein: CASSSGQGASEQFF; CDR3 DNA: TGCGCCAGCAGCTCCGGACAGGGGGCAAGTGAGCAGTTCTTC
J gene: TRBJ1-5; D gene: .; V gene: TRBV5-6; clone size: .; CDR3 protein: CASSLAGDQPQHF; CDR3 DNA: TGTGCCAGCAGCTTGGCCGGGGATCAGCCCCAGCATTTT
J gene: TRBJ2-5; D gene: TRBD2; V gene: TRBV5-1; clone size: .; CDR3 protein: CASSLGAGGPQETQYF; CDR3 DNA: TGCGCCAGCAGCTTGGGAGCGGGGGGGCCCCAGGAGACCCAGTACTTC
J gene: TRBJ1-5; D gene: TRBD1; V gene: TRBV15; clone size: .; CDR3 protein: CATSGWTGGGQPQHF; CDR3 DNA: TGTGCCACCAGCGGATGGACAGGGGGCGGACAGCCCCAGCATTTT
J gene: TRBJ1-2; D gene: TRBD1; V gene: TRBV7-9; clone size: .; CDR3 protein: CASSKGYGTGFYGYTF; CDR3 DNA: TGTGCCAGCAGCAAAGGGTACGGGACAGGGTTCTATGGCTACACCTTC
J gene: TRBJ1-6; D gene: .; V gene: TRBV12-5; clone size: .; CDR3 protein: CASGRRDSPLHF; CDR3 DNA: TGTGCTAGTGGTCGCCGGGATTCACCCCTCCACTTT
J gene: TRBJ2-5; D gene: .; V gene: TRBV27; clone size: once; CDR3 protein: CASSFQYQETQYF; CDR3 DNA: TGTGCCAGCAGTTTCCAGTACCAAGAGACCCAGTACTTC
J gene: TRBJ1-5; D gene: TRBD1; V gene: TRBV28; clone size: .; CDR3 protein: CASSPGTGVSNQPQHF; CDR3 DNA: TGTGCCAGCAGTCCAGGGACAGGGGTAAGCAATCAGCCCCAGCATTTT
J gene: TRBJ2-3; D gene: .; V gene: TRBV6-1; clone size: .; CDR3 protein: CASIESGHSFWDTQYF; CDR3 DNA: TGTGCCAGCATTGAGTCGGGACATAGCTTTTGGGATACGCAGTATTTT
J gene: TRBJ2-6; D gene: TRBD1; V gene: TRBV19; clone size: once; CDR3 protein: CASRRQGWGANVLTF; CDR3 DNA: TGTGCCAGTAGAAGACAGGGCTGGGGGGCCAACGTCCTGACTTTC
J gene: TRBJ2-5; D gene: .; V gene: TRBV18; clone size: .; CDR3 protein: CASSPVIAAQETQYF; CDR3 DNA: TGTGCCAGCTCACCAGTTATAGCGGCTCAAGAGACCCAGTACTTC
J gene: TRBJ2-7; D gene: TRBD2; V gene: TRBV6-4; clone size: .; CDR3 protein: CASPSAGVHEQYF; CDR3 DNA: TGTGCCAGCCCTTCTGCGGGGGTCCACGAGCAGTACTTC
J gene: TRBJ1-1; D gene: TRBD1; V gene: TRBV6-1; clone size: .; CDR3 protein: CASSEGGTGSGNTEAFF; CDR3 DNA: TGTGCCAGCAGTGAAGGGGGGACAGGGAGTGGGAACACTGAAGCTTTCTTT
J gene: TRBJ1-5; D gene: .; V gene: TRBV6-4; clone size: .; CDR3 protein: CASSVGVRNQPQHF; CDR3 DNA: TGTGCCAGCAGTGTCGGGGTCAGAAATCAGCCCCAGCATTTT
J gene: TRBJ2-3; D gene: .; V gene: TRBV24-1; clone size: .; CDR3 protein: CATLRKQADTDTQYF; CDR3 DNA: TGTGCCACCCTACGGAAACAGGCCGACACAGATACGCAGTATTTT
J gene: TRBJ2-2; D gene: .; V gene: TRBV9; clone size: .; CDR3 protein: CASSGQINTGELFF; CDR3 DNA: TGTGCCAGCAGCGGACAGATTAACACCGGGGAGCTGTTTTTT
J gene: TRBJ2-7; D gene: TRBD2; V gene: TRBV6-1; clone size: .; CDR3 protein: CASSESGIYEQYF; CDR3 DNA: TGTGCCAGCAGTGAGAGCGGGATTTACGAGCAGTACTTC
J gene: TRBJ1-2; D gene: .; V gene: TRBV3-1/TRBV3-2; clone size: once; CDR3 protein: CASSQDSRVDGYTF; CDR3 DNA: TGTGCCAGCAGCCAAGATAGCAGGGTAGACGGCTACACCTTC